A few counts support the clone carrying this T cell receptor beta chain. Orbital computed tomography, thyroid ultrasound, serum thyroxine and TRAb, and clinical symptoms together informed the diagnoses. The data stem from a study of T cells in Graves' hyperthyroidism and ophthalmopathy. RNA transcripts yielded amplified TCR beta CDR3 regions. In the first-round RT-PCR of the TCR CDR3, the HTBI primer set was used. Via MiXCR, TCRdb re-called the multiplex PCR reads, giving one row per CDR3 protein. The sample holds 370,000 or so distinct CDR3 sequences, roughly 13% seen once. The CDR3 spans 14 residues. Trimming cost V 2 bases and J 2 bases, with 7 bases left between them. Germline V CDR1 and CDR2: MGHRA, YSYEKL.

Sequencing was carried out using blood. V usage is TRBV4-1 and J usage is TRBJ1-5; D remains unclear. This TCR was sampled from a man aged 25 to 40 with Graves' hyperthyroidism that later progressed to Graves' ophthalmopathy. The CDR3 DNA follows: TGCGCCAGCAGCCAACCGGACGGCAATCAGCCCCAGCATTTT. Encoded protein: CASSQPDGNQPQHF.